This entry concerns a single TCR beta chain. Its antigen target is currently unknown. It has no much larger one-base neighbor in the sample; base qualities were not kept. For sequencing of the TCRbeta CDR3 region, genomic DNA was extracted from the sorted cells. TCRbeta CDR3 regions were sequenced using the immunoSEQ Assay. TCRdb took over this immuneACCESS table, retaining in-frame rearrangements with V and J assigned. Such tables are incomplete; in checked studies, under half of the missing clones stem from an unresolved V gene, and the remainder is unexplained. The sample profile shows about 110,000 clones; 90% of them were found once. Of the sample, approximately 0.48% is held by the ten largest clones. Patients with autoimmune disease history or receiving systemic immunosuppression were excluded from the trial. Peripheral blood for TCR sequencing was collected from all dose cohorts at baseline, on cycle 4 day 1, and on cycle 7 day 1. The samples were taken from a phase I, first-in-human, multicenter, open-label dose-escalation trial of ivuxolimab. Adults with locally advanced or metastatic melanoma, renal cell, hepatocellular, or head and neck squamous cell carcinoma were enrolled in the trial. Before TCR sequencing, CD4+ T cells and CD8+ T cells were sorted from peripheral blood as separate populations.

These data come from a study of OX40 agonist ivuxolimab in advanced cancers. Regarding the complete study: Ivuxolimab, which targeted the costimulatory receptor OX40 (CD134), was an agonistic, fully human IgG2 monoclonal antibody. Intravenous ivuxolimab was administered to patients every 2 weeks at six dose levels: 0.01, 0.1, 0.3, 1.5, 3 and 10 mg/kg. Of the approximately 50 patients in dose escalation, 19 had hepatocellular carcinoma, around 15 had melanoma, 9 had renal cell carcinoma and 9 had head and neck cancer. In the dose-escalation cohort, around four fifths of patients were male, and the mean age was approximately 60 years, with a range of 23 to 79. Patients were allowed to have had prior anti-PD-1, anti-PD-L1 or anti-CTLA-4 therapy, and roughly two fifths of the dose-escalation patients had been treated with checkpoint inhibitors. Partial responses occurred in three dose-escalation patients: two with cutaneous melanoma and one with hepatocellular carcinoma. The point of sequencing TCRbeta in the periphery was to test whether ivuxolimab changed TCR sequence diversity and drove clonal T-cell expansion. The monotherapy dose-escalation portion (N = 52 patients) of the phase I ivuxolimab trial is reported in the paper. The study at large found these results: At doses from 0.1 to 3.0 mg/kg, clonal expansion was seen in both CD4+ and CD8+ blood T cells between baseline and week 6. After ivuxolimab, expanded clones were on average more numerous among CD8+ T cells than among CD4+ T cells. The antigen specificity of the clonally expanded peripheral T cells was not determined. In the 0.1-3.0 mg/kg groups, partial responders were among the patients with the lowest normalized peripheral clonal expansion, particularly in CD8+ T cells. Low levels of normalized T-cell clonal expansion were also seen in some nonresponding patients.

From V the trimming removes 5 bases and from J it removes 0 bases, while the gene matches leave 2 bases of the junction unaccounted for. CDR1 and CDR2, looked up from the germline V gene, are MNHNS and SASEGT. The CDR3, cysteine through phenylalanine, is 15 amino acids long. Just the 45-base CDR3 DNA is kept, in frame starting at base 1. The V and J genes are TRBV6-1 and TRBJ2-1, with 9 middle bases fitting TRBD1. This sample comprised CD4+ or CD8+ T cells sorted from blood, obtained in a trial of the OX40 agonist ivuxolimab. The sequence came from an adult with an advanced solid tumor such as melanoma, head and neck, liver or kidney cancer. CDR3 protein: CASSPGQGSYNEQFF. The DNA sequence is TGTGCCAGCAGTCCGGGACAGGGCTCCTACAATGAGCAGTTCTTC.